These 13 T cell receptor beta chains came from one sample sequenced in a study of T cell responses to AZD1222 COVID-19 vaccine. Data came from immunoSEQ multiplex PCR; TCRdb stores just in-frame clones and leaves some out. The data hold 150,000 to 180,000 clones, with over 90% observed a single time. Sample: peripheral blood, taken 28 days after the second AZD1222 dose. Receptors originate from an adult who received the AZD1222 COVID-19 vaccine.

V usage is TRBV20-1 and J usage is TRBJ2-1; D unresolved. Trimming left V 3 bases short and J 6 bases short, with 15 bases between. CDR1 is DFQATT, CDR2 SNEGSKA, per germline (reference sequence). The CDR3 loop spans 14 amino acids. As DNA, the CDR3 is TGCAGTGCTAGTTTCCAGGTATTTTCCAATGAGCAGTTCTTC. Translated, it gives CSASFQVFSNEQFF.

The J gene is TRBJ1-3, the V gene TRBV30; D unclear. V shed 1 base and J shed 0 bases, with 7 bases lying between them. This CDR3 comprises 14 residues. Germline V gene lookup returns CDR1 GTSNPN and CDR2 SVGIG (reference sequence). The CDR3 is CAWSAGNSGNTIYF. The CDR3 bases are TGTGCCTGGAGTGCCGGGAACTCTGGAAACACCATATATTTT.

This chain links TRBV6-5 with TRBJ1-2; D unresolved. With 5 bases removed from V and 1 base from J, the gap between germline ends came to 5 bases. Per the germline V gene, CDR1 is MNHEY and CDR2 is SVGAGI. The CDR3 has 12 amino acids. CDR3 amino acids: CASSRDNYGYTF. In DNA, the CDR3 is TGTGCCAGCAGTAGGGATAACTATGGCTACACCTTC.

CDR3: CASSRGRRDLAGELFF. The DNA of the CDR3 is TGTGCCAGCAGCCGAGGGCGGCGGGACCTAGCCGGGGAGCTGTTTTTT. The J gene is TRBJ2-2, the V gene TRBV4-2; maybe TRBD2 (6 bases). CDR3 size: 16 residues. V lost 4 bases to trimming and J lost 6 bases, with 18 bases between them. Germline assignment: CDR1 LGHNA and CDR2 YNFKEQ.

CDR3 sequence reads: CASSGAGYTF. In nucleotides, the CDR3 is TGTGCCAGTTCAGGCGCAGGCTACACCTTC. The genes are TRBV6-6 and TRBJ1-2, with unresolved D. Looked up from germline, CDR1 is MNHNY and CDR2 is SVGAGI (reference sequence). Trimming took off 9 bases at V and 8 bases at J, with 10 bases between the two ends. The CDR3 has 10 amino acids.

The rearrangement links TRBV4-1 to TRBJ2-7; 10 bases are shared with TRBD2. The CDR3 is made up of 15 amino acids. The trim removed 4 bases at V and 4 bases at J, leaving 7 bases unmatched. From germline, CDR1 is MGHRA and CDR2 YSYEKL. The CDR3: CASSLRTSGAYEQYF. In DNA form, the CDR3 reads TGCGCCAGCAGCCTCCGCACTAGCGGGGCTTACGAGCAGTACTTC.

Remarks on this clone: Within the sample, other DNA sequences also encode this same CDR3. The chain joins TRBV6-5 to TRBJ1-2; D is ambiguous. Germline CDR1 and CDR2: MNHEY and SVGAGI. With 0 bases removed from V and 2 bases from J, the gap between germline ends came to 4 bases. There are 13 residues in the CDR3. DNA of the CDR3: TGTGCCAGCAGTTACTCGAGAAACTATGGCTACACCTTC. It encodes CASSYSRNYGYTF.

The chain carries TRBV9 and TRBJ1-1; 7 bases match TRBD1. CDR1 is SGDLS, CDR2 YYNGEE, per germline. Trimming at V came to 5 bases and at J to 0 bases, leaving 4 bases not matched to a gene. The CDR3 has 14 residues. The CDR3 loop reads CASSLGQMNTEAFF. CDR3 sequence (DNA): TGTGCCAGCAGTTTGGGACAGATGAACACTGAAGCTTTCTTT.

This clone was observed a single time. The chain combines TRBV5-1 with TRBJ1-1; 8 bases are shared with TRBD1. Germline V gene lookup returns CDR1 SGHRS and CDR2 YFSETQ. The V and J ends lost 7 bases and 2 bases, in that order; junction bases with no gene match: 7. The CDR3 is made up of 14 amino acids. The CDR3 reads CASGRTGTNTEAFF. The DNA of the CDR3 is TGCGCCAGCGGGAGGACAGGGACTAACACTGAAGCTTTCTTT.

The CDR3 protein is CASTPSGNNGYTF. The DNA of the CDR3 is TGTGCCAGCACCCCCTCGGGGAACAATGGCTACACCTTC. The chain recombines TRBV6-5 with TRBJ1-2; D gene uncertain. The CDR3 loop spans 13 amino acids. V dropped 7 bases and J dropped 6 bases, with 15 bases sitting between them. Germline V gene sequence: CDR1 MNHEY, CDR2 SVGAGI.

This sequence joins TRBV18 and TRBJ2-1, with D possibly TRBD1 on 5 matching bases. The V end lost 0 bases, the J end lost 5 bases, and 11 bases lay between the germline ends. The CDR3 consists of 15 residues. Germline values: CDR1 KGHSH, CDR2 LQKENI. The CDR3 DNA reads TGTGCCAGCTCACCACCGGCCAGGGAAAACAATGAGCAGTTCTTC. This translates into CASSPPARENNEQFF.

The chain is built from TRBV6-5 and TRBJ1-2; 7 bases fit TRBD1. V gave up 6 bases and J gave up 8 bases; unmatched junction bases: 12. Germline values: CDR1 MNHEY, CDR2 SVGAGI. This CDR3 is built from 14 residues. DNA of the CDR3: TGTGCCAGCAGCTCTAATAAGGGGGCGAAAGGCTACACCTTC. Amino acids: CASSSNKGAKGYTF.

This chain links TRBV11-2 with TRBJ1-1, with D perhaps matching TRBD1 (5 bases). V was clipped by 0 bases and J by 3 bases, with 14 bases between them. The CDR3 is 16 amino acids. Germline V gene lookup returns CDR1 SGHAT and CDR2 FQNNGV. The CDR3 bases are TGTGCCAGCAGCTTAGATTTGGGGGGTCGGTACACTGAAGCTTTCTTT. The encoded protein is CASSLDLGGRYTEAFF.